These 14 T cell receptor beta chains were all obtained from the same sample, sequenced in a study. MiXCR, applied by TCRdb to the RT-PCR reads, yields one record per CDR3 protein. The data contain fewer than 800,000 distinct CDR3 sequences, 14% of them seen just once; the ten biggest clones take up around 3.3%. The sample was memory CD4+ T cells from blood. These TCRs come from a female donor in good health, serving as a healthy control.

This clonotype was found many times. The rearrangement joins TRBV20-1 to TRBJ1-5; possible D gene TRBD1, 5 bases. The CDR3 is 17 amino acids. Germline CDR1 reads DFQATT; CDR2 reads SNEGSKA (reference sequence). The germline V and J ends were trimmed by 0 bases and 3 bases, with 18 bases remaining between them. CDR3 sequence reads: CSARDPFGREVNQPQHF. CDR3 bases: TGCAGTGCTAGAGATCCTTTCGGCAGGGAAGTCAATCAGCCCCAGCATTTT.

The V and J genes are TRBV4-1 and TRBJ2-2; no definite D call. V gave up 0 bases and J gave up 3 bases, with 14 bases separating them. This CDR3 spans 17 amino acids. In germline, CDR1 is MGHRA, CDR2 YSYEKL. As DNA, the CDR3 is TGCGCCAGCAGCCAAGATACCTCCAGGCAGTACACCGGGGAGCTGTTTTTT. Amino acid sequence: CASSQDTSRQYTGELFF.

This clonotype showed up just a few times. The chain combines TRBV12-3 or TRBV12-4 with TRBJ1-3; D may be TRBD1 (6 bases). V gave up 7 bases and J gave up 0 bases, with 13 bases separating them. The CDR3 loop spans 15 amino acids. CDR3 sequence (DNA): TGTGCCAGCACCCAGGGGTCTTACTCTGGAAACACCATATATTTT. Encoded protein: CASTQGSYSGNTIYF.

This clonotype was seen a few times. This chain links TRBV20-1 with TRBJ2-2, with a weak D call TRBD1 (5 bases). The CDR3 runs to 15 residues. CDR1 is DFQATT and CDR2 is SNEGSKA in the germline V gene (reference sequence). Trimming cost V 3 bases and J 2 bases, with 13 bases left between them. The DNA of the CDR3 is TGCAGTGCTAGGCCAGGGTCGTCCAACACCGGGGAGCTGTTTTTT. Encoded protein: CSARPGSSNTGELFF.

This clonotype was observed once. V is TRBV19 and J is TRBJ2-1; D is uncertain. Germline CDR1 reads LNHDA; CDR2 reads SQIVND (reference sequence). The V and J ends lost 10 bases and 3 bases respectively, with 16 bases between them. The CDR3 totals 14 residues. The DNA for the CDR3 is TGTGCCACCGCGCGAGGTCACGACTACAATGAGCAGTTCTTC. As protein: CATARGHDYNEQFF.

This clonotype was observed many times. This chain joins TRBV20-1 and TRBJ2-5; TRBD2 might be the D (6 bases). V lost 6 bases, J lost 3 bases, and 14 bases lay in between. Germline CDR1 is DFQATT and CDR2 is SNEGSKA (reference sequence). The CDR3 sequence is 13 residues long. For the CDR3, the DNA is TGCAGTGCGCGACGGGACTGGGAAGAGACCCAGTACTTC. Translated, it gives CSARRDWEETQYF.

This clonotype was recorded many times. The gene calls are TRBV4-3 and TRBJ1-5; D is uncertain. With 0 bases removed from V and 5 bases from J, the gap between germline ends came to 8 bases. The CDR3 contains 14 residues. CDR1 is LGHNA and CDR2 is YSLEER in the germline V gene. The CDR3 DNA is TGCGCCAGCAGCCAAGATTGGCAGGATCAGCCCCAGCATTTT. Amino acid sequence: CASSQDWQDQPQHF.

This clonotype has just a few counts. The CDR3 DNA reads as TGCGCCAGCAGCTCTTTGACTAGCTCAGTCCAAGAGACCCAGTACTTC. It codes for CASSSLTSSVQETQYF. This rearrangement joins TRBV5-1 to TRBJ2-5, with 7 bases matching TRBD2. J lost 1 base, V lost 3 bases, and 9 bases had no gene match. This CDR3 spans 16 amino acids. Germline V gene lookup returns CDR1 SGHRS and CDR2 YFSETQ.

V usage is TRBV24-1 and J usage is TRBJ2-3, with D possibly TRBD2 on 5 matching bases. The CDR3 loop spans 15 amino acids. The germline V gene has CDR1 KGHDR and CDR2 SFDVKD. The V gene lost 6 bases and the J gene lost 1 base, with 13 bases spanning the gap. The CDR3: CATSPRGQGTDTQYF. CDR3 nucleotide sequence: TGTGCCACCAGTCCTAGAGGGCAGGGCACAGATACGCAGTATTTT.

Ten or more counts support this clonotype. This chain connects TRBV29-1 to TRBJ2-1; D gene uncertain. Germline V lookup: CDR1 SQVTM, CDR2 ANQGSEA. The CDR3 is 13 residues long. V dropped 5 bases and J dropped 0 bases, with 8 bases sitting between them. The CDR3 reads CSVSGSSYNEQFF. The CDR3 coding sequence is TGCAGCGTTTCAGGTTCCTCCTACAATGAGCAGTTCTTC.

J is TRBJ2-6 and V is TRBV20-1, with D hard to call. This CDR3 contains 13 residues. The V and J ends lost 6 bases and 1 base respectively, with 7 bases between them. Per the germline V gene, CDR1 is DFQATT and CDR2 is SNEGSKA (reference sequence). CDR3 nucleotides: TGCAGTGCCTCAAAATCTGGGGCCAACGTCCTGACTTTC. Translated, it gives CSASKSGANVLTF.

This chain uses TRBV6-2 or TRBV6-3 with TRBJ1-1; a possible D gene is TRBD1 (6 bases). Deletions cut 7 bases from V and 5 bases from J, with 17 bases between. CDR1 and CDR2 (germline): MNHEY, SVGEGT. There are 14 residues in the CDR3. The CDR3 here is CASKTNRVPTEAFF. For the CDR3, the DNA is TGTGCCAGCAAGACCAACAGGGTTCCTACTGAAGCTTTCTTT.

The chain employs TRBV7-9 and TRBJ1-4, with 8 positions matching TRBD1. The CDR3 loop spans 16 amino acids. V lost 5 bases and J lost 8; bases outside the gene matches: 13. Germline V gives CDR1 SEHNR, CDR2 FQNEAQ (reference sequence). The CDR3 region is CASSQTTGTGHEKLFF. The CDR3 nucleotides read TGTGCCAGCAGCCAAACAACCGGGACAGGCCACGAAAAACTGTTTTTT.

This sequence joins TRBV18 and TRBJ1-1; a weak D match, TRBD1 (5 bases). Germline CDR1 reads KGHSH; CDR2 reads LQKENI. Trimming left V 5 bases short and J 5 bases short, with 9 bases between. CDR3 length: 12 amino acids. The CDR3 region is CASSYDRTEAFF. The CDR3 DNA sequence: TGTGCCAGCTCATACGACAGAACTGAAGCTTTCTTT.